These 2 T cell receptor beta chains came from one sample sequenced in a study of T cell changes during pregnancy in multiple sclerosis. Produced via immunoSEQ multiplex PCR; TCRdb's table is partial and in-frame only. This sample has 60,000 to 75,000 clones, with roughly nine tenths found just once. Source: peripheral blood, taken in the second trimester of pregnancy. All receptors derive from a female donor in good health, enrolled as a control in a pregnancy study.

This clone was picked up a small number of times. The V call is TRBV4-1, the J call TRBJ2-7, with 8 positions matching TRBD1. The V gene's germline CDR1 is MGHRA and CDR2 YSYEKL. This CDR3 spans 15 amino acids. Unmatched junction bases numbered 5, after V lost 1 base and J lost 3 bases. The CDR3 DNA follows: TGCGCCAGCAGCCAAGCTCAGACAGGGGACTACGAGCAGTACTTC. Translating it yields CASSQAQTGDYEQYF.

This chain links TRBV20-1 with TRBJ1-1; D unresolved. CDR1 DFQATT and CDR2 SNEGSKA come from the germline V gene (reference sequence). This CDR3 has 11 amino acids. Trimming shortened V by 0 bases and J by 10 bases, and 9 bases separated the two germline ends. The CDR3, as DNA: TGCAGTGCTAGAGATGTGTCCGTAGCTTTCTTT. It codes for CSARDVSVAFF.